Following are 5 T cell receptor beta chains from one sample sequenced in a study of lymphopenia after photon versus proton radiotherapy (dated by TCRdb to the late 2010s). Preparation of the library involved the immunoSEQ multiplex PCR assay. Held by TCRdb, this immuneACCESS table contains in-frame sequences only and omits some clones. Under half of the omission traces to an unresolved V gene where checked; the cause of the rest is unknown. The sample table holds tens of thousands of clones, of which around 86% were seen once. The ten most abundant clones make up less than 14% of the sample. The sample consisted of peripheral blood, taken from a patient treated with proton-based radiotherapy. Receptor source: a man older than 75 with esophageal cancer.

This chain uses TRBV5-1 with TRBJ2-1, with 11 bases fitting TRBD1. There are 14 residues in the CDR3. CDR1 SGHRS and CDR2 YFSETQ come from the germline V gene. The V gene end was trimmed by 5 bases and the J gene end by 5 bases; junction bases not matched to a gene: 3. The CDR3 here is CASSWGQGDNEQFF. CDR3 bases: TGCGCCAGCAGTTGGGGACAGGGGGACAATGAGCAGTTCTTC. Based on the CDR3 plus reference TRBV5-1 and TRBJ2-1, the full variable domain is KAGVTQTPRYLIKTRGQQVTLSCSPISGHRSVSWYQQTPGQGLQFLFEYFSETQRNKGNFPGRFSGRQFSNSRSEMNVSTLELGDSALYLCASSWGQGDNEQFFGPGTRLTVL.

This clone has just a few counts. The CDR3 here is CASRRGEGEKLFF. For the CDR3, the DNA is TGTGCCAGCAGACGGGGGGAGGGTGAAAAACTGTTTTTT. The chain has TRBV7-8 and TRBJ1-4; tentatively, D is TRBD1 (5 bases). Germline assignment: CDR1 SGHVS and CDR2 FQNEAQ. The CDR3 sequence is 13 residues long. Between the trimmed V and J ends, which lost 6 bases and 7 bases, there was a span of 12 bases.

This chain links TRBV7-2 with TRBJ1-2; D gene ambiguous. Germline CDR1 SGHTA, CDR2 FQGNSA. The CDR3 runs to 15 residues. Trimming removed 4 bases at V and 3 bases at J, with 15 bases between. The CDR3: CASSSHYIEDYGYTF. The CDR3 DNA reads TGTGCCAGCAGCTCCCATTACATAGAAGACTATGGCTACACCTTC.

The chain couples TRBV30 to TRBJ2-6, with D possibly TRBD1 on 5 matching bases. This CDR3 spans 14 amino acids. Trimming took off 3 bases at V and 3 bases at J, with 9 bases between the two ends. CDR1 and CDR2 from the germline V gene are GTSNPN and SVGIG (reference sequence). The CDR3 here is CAWSRVDGANVLTF. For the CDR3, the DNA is TGTGCCTGGAGCAGGGTGGATGGGGCCAACGTCCTGACTTTC.

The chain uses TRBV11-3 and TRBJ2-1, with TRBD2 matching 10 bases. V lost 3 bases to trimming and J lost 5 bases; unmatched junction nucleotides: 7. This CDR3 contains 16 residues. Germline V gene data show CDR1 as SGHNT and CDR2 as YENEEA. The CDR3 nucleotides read TGTGCCAGCAGCTTCAGGGGTCTAGCGGGAGACAATGAGCAGTTCTTC. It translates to CASSFRGLAGDNEQFF.